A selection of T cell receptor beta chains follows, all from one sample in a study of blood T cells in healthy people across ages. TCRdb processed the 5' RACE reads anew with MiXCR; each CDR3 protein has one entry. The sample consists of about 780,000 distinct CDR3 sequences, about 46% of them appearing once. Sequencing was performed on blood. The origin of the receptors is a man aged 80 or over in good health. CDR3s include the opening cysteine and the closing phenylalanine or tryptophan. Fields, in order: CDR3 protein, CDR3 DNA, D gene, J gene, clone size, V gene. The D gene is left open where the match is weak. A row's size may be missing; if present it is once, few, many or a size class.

CDR3: CASSYNTGGGNQPQHF; DNA: TGTGCCAGCAGCTATAACACAGGGGGTGGCAATCAGCCCCAGCATTTT; D: TRBD1; J: TRBJ1-5; size: NA; V: TRBV7-2
CDR3: CASSRDGSNEQFF; DNA: TGCGCCAGCAGCCGTGATGGAAGCAATGAGCAGTTCTTC; D: NA; J: TRBJ2-1; size: many; V: TRBV5-1
CDR3: CSADSGTPNQPQHF; DNA: TGCAGTGCTGACTCCGGGACACCTAATCAGCCCCAGCATTTT; D: NA; J: TRBJ1-5; size: NA; V: TRBV20-1
CDR3: CASSQGDLGGQPQHF; DNA: TGCGCCAGCAGCCAAGGGGACTTGGGAGGTCAGCCCCAGCATTTT; D: NA; J: TRBJ1-5; size: NA; V: TRBV4-1
CDR3: CSATSPGLAGGPTQYF; DNA: TGCAGTGCTACCAGCCCTGGACTAGCGGGAGGGCCTACGCAGTATTTT; D: TRBD2; J: TRBJ2-3; size: NA; V: TRBV20-1
CDR3: CGGTGTGMYEQYF; DNA: TGCGGCGGAACCGGGACAGGGATGTACGAGCAGTACTTC; D: TRBD1; J: TRBJ2-7; size: NA; V: TRBV29-1
CDR3: CASGRREVIDTQYF; DNA: TGTGCCAGCGGCAGAAGGGAGGTTATAGATACGCAGTATTTT; D: NA; J: TRBJ2-3; size: NA; V: TRBV2
CDR3: CASSFRGTYQETQYF; DNA: TGTGCCAGCAGTTTCCGGGGAACGTACCAAGAGACCCAGTACTTC; D: NA; J: TRBJ2-5; size: few; V: TRBV27
CDR3: CASSEVQALATEAFF; DNA: TGTGCCAGCAGTGAAGTACAGGCGCTCGCTACTGAAGCTTTCTTT; D: NA; J: TRBJ1-1; size: NA; V: TRBV2
CDR3: CASGGTSARESEQYF; DNA: TGTGCCAGTGGGGGGACTAGCGCGAGAGAATCGGAGCAGTACTTC; D: TRBD2; J: TRBJ2-7; size: NA; V: TRBV6-2/TRBV6-3
CDR3: CSALLRGSTDTQYF; DNA: TGCAGCGCTTTACTTAGGGGGAGCACAGATACGCAGTATTTT; D: NA; J: TRBJ2-3; size: NA; V: TRBV29-1
CDR3: CASSTHTGLADEQYF; DNA: TGTGCCAGCAGTACTCATACGGGACTAGCGGACGAGCAGTACTTC; D: TRBD2; J: TRBJ2-7; size: few; V: TRBV3-1
CDR3: CASSLYSSGSTYEQYF; DNA: TGCGCCAGCAGCTTGTACTCGAGCGGGAGCACCTACGAGCAGTACTTC; D: TRBD2; J: TRBJ2-7; size: few; V: TRBV5-1
CDR3: CASSLDAGALETQYF; DNA: TGTGCCAGCAGCTTAGACGCGGGAGCGCTGGAGACCCAGTACTTC; D: TRBD2; J: TRBJ2-5; size: once; V: TRBV7-2
CDR3: CASSSEGPRTSGGEQFF; DNA: TGTGCCAGCAGCTCCGAAGGTCCCCGGACTAGCGGGGGTGAGCAGTTCTTC; D: TRBD2; J: TRBJ2-1; size: few; V: TRBV7-2
CDR3: CASSEARGTIGEQYF; DNA: TGTGCCAGCAGTGAGGCGCGGGGGACTATAGGCGAGCAGTACTTC; D: TRBD2; J: TRBJ2-7; size: NA; V: TRBV2
CDR3: CASSQEGTSGEQFF; DNA: TGCGCCAGCAGCCAAGAGGGGACTAGCGGGGAGCAGTTCTTC; D: TRBD2; J: TRBJ2-1; size: NA; V: TRBV4-3
CDR3: CASSPDRMGYEQYF; DNA: TGTGCCAGCAGTCCAGACAGGATGGGATACGAGCAGTACTTC; D: NA; J: TRBJ2-7; size: NA; V: TRBV6-5
CDR3: CASSPGTSFVETQYF; DNA: TGTGCCAGCAGTCCCGGGACTAGTTTTGTAGAGACCCAGTACTTC; D: TRBD2; J: TRBJ2-5; size: NA; V: TRBV2
CDR3: CASSLGRLDGGNQPQHF; DNA: TGCGCCAGCAGCTTGGGACGCTTGGATGGGGGCAATCAGCCCCAGCATTTT; D: NA; J: TRBJ1-5; size: few; V: TRBV5-1
CDR3: CSTTGGGTQETQYF; DNA: TGCAGCACAACAGGGGGCGGAACTCAAGAGACCCAGTACTTC; D: TRBD1; J: TRBJ2-5; size: many; V: TRBV29-1
CDR3: CSAIKGNEQFF; DNA: TGCAGTGCTATTAAGGGCAATGAGCAGTTCTTC; D: NA; J: TRBJ2-1; size: NA; V: TRBV20-1
CDR3: CASTARGRSDTQYF; DNA: TGTGCCAGCACCGCTAGGGGGAGGTCAGATACGCAGTATTTT; D: NA; J: TRBJ2-3; size: few; V: TRBV25-1
CDR3: CASSSLAGPTGELFF; DNA: TGTGCCAGCAGCTCCTTAGCGGGCCCCACCGGGGAGCTGTTTTTT; D: TRBD2; J: TRBJ2-2; size: NA; V: TRBV11-2
CDR3: CSAPGGGGGSQPQHF; DNA: TGCAGTGCCCCGGGTGGTGGGGGCGGAAGTCAGCCCCAGCATTTT; D: NA; J: TRBJ1-5; size: NA; V: TRBV20-1
CDR3: CASSLAPQGVEPQHF; DNA: TGTGCCAGCAGTTTAGCTCCGCAGGGAGTAGAACCCCAGCATTTT; D: NA; J: TRBJ1-5; size: NA; V: TRBV12-3/TRBV12-4
CDR3: CASSPIGGNNGQFF; DNA: TGTGCCAGCAGCCCCATCGGGGGTAACAATGGGCAGTTCTTC; D: NA; J: TRBJ2-1; size: NA; V: TRBV7-8
CDR3: CASQPTSGSQETQYF; DNA: TGCGCCAGCCAGCCGACTAGCGGGAGTCAAGAGACCCAGTACTTC; D: TRBD2; J: TRBJ2-5; size: NA; V: TRBV5-1
CDR3: CSVEAAQGGNEQFF; DNA: TGCAGCGTTGAAGCTGCACAGGGAGGGAATGAGCAGTTCTTC; D: NA; J: TRBJ2-1; size: once; V: TRBV29-1
CDR3: CSLATGRADTQYF; DNA: TGCAGCCTTGCTACAGGCCGCGCAGATACGCAGTATTTT; D: NA; J: TRBJ2-3; size: many; V: TRBV29-1
CDR3: CASSPTRQANEQFF; DNA: TGTGCCAGCTCACCGACAAGGCAGGCCAATGAGCAGTTCTTC; D: NA; J: TRBJ2-1; size: many; V: TRBV18
CDR3: CGSSSPGDQTGEGDTQYF; DNA: TGCGGCAGCAGCTCCCCGGGGGACCAGACAGGGGAGGGAGATACGCAGTATTTT; D: NA; J: TRBJ2-3; size: NA; V: TRBV5-1
CDR3: CSADRDRQGGETQYF; DNA: TGCAGTGCGGACCGGGACCGACAAGGGGGGGAGACCCAGTACTTC; D: NA; J: TRBJ2-5; size: NA; V: TRBV20-1
CDR3: CASSALGQQETQYF; DNA: TGTGCCAGCAGCGCCCTGGGACAGCAAGAGACCCAGTACTTC; D: TRBD1; J: TRBJ2-5; size: NA; V: TRBV9
CDR3: CASTKRTGEDTEAFF; DNA: TGCGCCAGTACAAAGAGAACAGGAGAGGACACTGAAGCTTTCTTT; D: NA; J: TRBJ1-1; size: NA; V: TRBV5-1
CDR3: CASSYDVTSGNNEQFF; DNA: TGTGCCAGCAGTTACGATGTGACAAGTGGTAACAATGAGCAGTTCTTC; D: NA; J: TRBJ2-1; size: NA; V: TRBV6-6
CDR3: CASSLASGTSGIYEQYF; DNA: TGTGCCAGCAGCTTGGCTTCCGGGACTAGCGGCATCTACGAGCAGTACTTC; D: TRBD2; J: TRBJ2-7; size: NA; V: TRBV5-6
CDR3: CASSPKGGLSSYNEQFF; DNA: TGTGCCAGCAGCCCGAAAGGGGGTTTGAGCTCCTACAATGAGCAGTTCTTC; D: NA; J: TRBJ2-1; size: few; V: TRBV9
CDR3: CASNQGQETQYF; DNA: TGTGCCAGCAATCAGGGACAAGAGACCCAGTACTTC; D: NA; J: TRBJ2-5; size: few; V: TRBV25-1
CDR3: CASSQDRGIQNIQYF; DNA: TGTGCCAGCTCCCAGGACAGGGGCATCCAAAACATTCAGTACTTC; D: TRBD1; J: TRBJ2-4; size: NA; V: TRBV18
CDR3: CASSQLAAQGQPQHF; DNA: TGTGCCAGCAGCCAACTAGCCGCTCAGGGGCAGCCCCAGCATTTT; D: NA; J: TRBJ1-5; size: few; V: TRBV16
CDR3: CASSQTRDREYGYTF; DNA: TGTGCCAGCAGTCAAACCCGGGACAGGGAATATGGCTACACCTTC; D: TRBD1; J: TRBJ1-2; size: NA; V: TRBV6-6
CDR3: CASSLLPAGEQYF; DNA: TGTGCCAGCTCACTCCTACCGGCGGGTGAGCAGTACTTC; D: NA; J: TRBJ2-7; size: few; V: TRBV18
CDR3: CSAREIGQGFEQYF; DNA: TGCAGTGCTAGAGAAATTGGACAGGGATTCGAGCAGTACTTC; D: TRBD1; J: TRBJ2-7; size: many; V: TRBV20-1
CDR3: CASRGLAGGIGELFF; DNA: TGTGCCAGCAGGGGTCTAGCGGGAGGTATCGGGGAGCTGTTTTTT; D: TRBD2; J: TRBJ2-2; size: NA; V: TRBV7-8
CDR3: CASSLGSSGSGQETQYF; DNA: TGTGCCAGCAGCTTAGGGAGTAGCGGGAGTGGCCAAGAGACCCAGTACTTC; D: TRBD2; J: TRBJ2-5; size: NA; V: TRBV7-9
CDR3: CASSKRAGGSTQYF; DNA: TGTGCCAGCAGCAAGAGAGCGGGAGGTTCAACCCAGTACTTC; D: TRBD2; J: TRBJ2-5; size: NA; V: TRBV7-2
CDR3: CAISPLDYEQYF; DNA: TGTGCCATCAGTCCGCTGGACTACGAGCAGTACTTC; D: NA; J: TRBJ2-7; size: NA; V: TRBV10-3
CDR3: CASSLAFEQYF; DNA: TGTGCCAGCAGCTTAGCATTCGAGCAGTACTTC; D: NA; J: TRBJ2-7; size: NA; V: TRBV7-2
CDR3: CATYETEQENYGYTF; DNA: TGTGCCACCTACGAGACGGAACAGGAAAACTATGGCTACACCTTC; D: NA; J: TRBJ1-2; size: once; V: TRBV7-9
CDR3: CSARDRGRVNEQFF; DNA: TGCAGTGCTAGGGACAGGGGGCGAGTAAATGAGCAGTTCTTC; D: TRBD1; J: TRBJ2-1; size: few; V: TRBV20-1
CDR3: CASSVEHQETQYF; DNA: TGCGCCAGCAGCGTGGAACACCAAGAGACCCAGTACTTC; D: NA; J: TRBJ2-5; size: few; V: TRBV5-1
CDR3: CSASIQRGLIYNEQFF; DNA: TGCAGTGCTAGTATTCAGCGGGGCCTGATTTACAATGAGCAGTTCTTC; D: TRBD2; J: TRBJ2-1; size: NA; V: TRBV20-1
CDR3: CSARVATRGGVYEQYF; DNA: TGCAGTGCTAGGGTCGCCACCCGGGGTGGGGTGTACGAGCAGTACTTC; D: NA; J: TRBJ2-7; size: NA; V: TRBV20-1